What follows are 9 T cell receptor beta chains derived from one specimen sequenced in a study of blood T cell repertoires in COVID-19. Clones were read by immunoSEQ multiplex PCR, and TCRdb kept only the in-frame ones, dropping some. The sample carries a few hundred thousand clones, more than 80% recorded once. Sequencing used peripheral blood. Receptors originate from a man in his forties with acute or convalescent COVID-19.

The chain is built from TRBV2 and TRBJ2-7, with unresolved D. Trimming took off 3 bases at V and 6 bases at J, with 6 bases between the two ends. The length of the CDR3 is 11 residues. Germline lookup yields CDR1 SNHLY and CDR2 FYNNEI. The CDR3 loop is CASSDGPEQYF. The CDR3 nucleotides are TGTGCCAGCAGTGATGGGCCCGAGCAGTACTTC. The whole variable domain, filled in from reference TRBV2 and TRBJ2-7, reads EPEVTQTPSHQVTQMGQEVILRCVPISNHLYFYWYRQILGQKVEFLVSFYNNEISEKSEIFDDQFSVERPDGSNFTLKIRSTKLEDSAMYFCASSDGPEQYFGPGTRLTVT.

V gene TRBV19 combines with J gene TRBJ2-5; the D is unclear. The CDR3 extends over 14 amino acids. Trimming pared 3 bases from V and 1 base from J, leaving 9 bases between. CDR1 LNHDA and CDR2 SQIVND come from the germline V gene (reference sequence). The CDR3: CASSIYGFQETQYF. DNA of the CDR3: TGTGCCAGTAGTATTTACGGGTTCCAAGAGACCCAGTACTTC.

The rearrangement links TRBV4-3 to TRBJ1-2; maybe TRBD1 (6 bases). Germline-derived CDR1 and CDR2 are LGHNA and YSLEER. V lost 2 bases and J 7 bases, leaving 14 bases between the germline ends. This CDR3 region has 14 residues. The CDR3: CASSQTHRESGYTF. DNA for the CDR3: TGCGCCAGCAGCCAAACACACAGGGAGAGTGGCTACACCTTC.

The chain employs TRBV6-5 and TRBJ1-5; no definite D call. Between the trimmed V and J ends, which lost 6 bases and 7 bases, there was a span of 10 bases. The CDR3 has 12 amino acids. Germline values: CDR1 MNHEY, CDR2 SVGAGI. CDR3 loop: CASSDNWQPQHF. CDR3 nucleotides: TGTGCCAGCAGCGACAACTGGCAGCCCCAGCATTTT.

The chain links TRBV2 to TRBJ1-2; no firm D call. V dropped 2 bases and J dropped 2 bases, with 12 bases sitting between them. CDR1 is SNHLY and CDR2 is FYNNEI in the germline V gene. The CDR3 is 15 residues long. CDR3 sequence: CASSEKRTYNYGYTF. DNA for the CDR3: TGTGCCAGCAGTGAAAAAAGAACTTACAACTATGGCTACACCTTC.

CDR3 DNA: TGCGCCAGCAGTTACACCGGGACAATGAACACTGAAGCTTTCTTT. Amino acid sequence: CASSYTGTMNTEAFF. J is TRBJ1-1 and V is TRBV5-1; possibly TRBD1 for D (6 bases). V was shortened by 5 bases and J by 0 bases, with 14 bases between the two germline ends. The CDR3 has 15 amino acids. Germline CDR1 is SGHRS and CDR2 is YFSETQ.

The CDR3 coding sequence is TGTGCCAGCAGCCCCGCTTCGAGGGCGGGCCACGAGCAGTACTTC. Amino acids: CASSPASRAGHEQYF. The chain carries TRBV6-2 or TRBV6-3 and TRBJ2-7, with D maybe TRBD2 (5 bases). This CDR3 has 15 amino acids. Per germline, CDR1 MNHEY and CDR2 SVGEGT. With 6 bases removed from V and 5 bases from J, the gap between germline ends came to 20 bases.

The DNA for the CDR3 is TGTGCCAGCAGCGCTACGGACAGGGCCTACGAGCAGTACTTC. It encodes CASSATDRAYEQYF. The chain joins TRBV5-5 to TRBJ2-7; 8 bases align to TRBD1. CDR3 length: 14 amino acids. Germline assignment: CDR1 SGHKS and CDR2 YYEKEE (reference sequence). J gave up 2 bases and V 4 bases, and 5 bases lay outside the gene matches. The entire variable domain, with the rest obtained from reference TRBV5-5 and TRBJ2-7, is as follows: DAGVTQSPTHLIKTRGQQVTLRCSPISGHKSVSWYQQVLGQGPQFIFQYYEKEERGRGNFPDRFSARQFPNYSSELNVNALLLGDSALYLCASSATDRAYEQYFGPGTRLTVT.

The chain employs TRBV28 and TRBJ2-5; TRBD1 matches at 8 bases. With 7 bases clipped from V and 2 bases from J, the junction kept 6 bases outside the gene matches. Germline V lookup: CDR1 MDHEN, CDR2 SYDVKM. The CDR3 consists of 14 residues. The CDR3 sequence: CASIGQGRQETQYF. The CDR3 DNA reads TGTGCCAGCATAGGACAGGGAAGGCAAGAGACCCAGTACTTC.